One sample yielded the 21 T cell receptor beta chains listed below, sequenced in a study of CD8 T cells in Susac syndrome. cDNA came from around 0.5 to 1 ug RNA primed by random hexamers. In TCRdb, the immunoSEQ multiplex PCR reads were re-called with MiXCR into one record per CDR3 protein. Of roughly 190,000 distinct CDR3 sequences detected, approximately 94% appear once; the ten largest clones hold 0.1%. The sequenced sample consisted of CD4+ T cells from PBMCs. Source of these receptors: a human donor in good health.

Written as DNA, the CDR3 is TGTGCCAGCAGCCTCGTACAGGGTTCGGGAAACACTGAAGCTTTCTTT. Translation: CASSLVQGSGNTEAFF. This chain joins TRBV3-1 and TRBJ1-1; D is perhaps TRBD1 (6 bases). The CDR3 sequence is 16 residues long. Deletions cut 4 bases from V and 2 bases from J, with 17 bases between. Germline CDR1 is LGHDT and CDR2 is YNNKEL (reference sequence).

V gene TRBV29-1 combines with J gene TRBJ2-7, with D hard to call. This CDR3 contains 14 residues. Germline CDR1 SQVTM, CDR2 ANQGSEA. Trimming took 6 bases from V and 0 from J, leaving 15 bases between them. CDR3 nucleotides: TGCAGCGTCCTCCTGAGACTTAGCTCCTACGAGCAGTACTTC. Its protein product is CSVLLRLSSYEQYF.

The chain couples TRBV20-1 to TRBJ2-5; D not certain. The CDR3 spans 10 residues. CDR1 is DFQATT, CDR2 SNEGSKA, per germline (reference sequence). V was clipped by 2 bases and J by 5 bases, with 3 bases between them. CDR3 in DNA: TGCAGTGCTAGAATCGAGACCCAGTACTTC. Protein product: CSARIETQYF.

This rearrangement joins TRBV29-1 to TRBJ1-1; D ambiguous. Germline V lookup: CDR1 SQVTM, CDR2 ANQGSEA. Trimming cost V 7 bases and J 0 bases, with 15 bases left between them. The CDR3 extends over 14 amino acids. DNA of the CDR3: TGCAGCGGAACCCCCGGCTCTATGAACACTGAAGCTTTCTTT. Residues: CSGTPGSMNTEAFF. The whole variable domain, filled in from reference TRBV29-1 and TRBJ1-1, reads SAVISQKPSRDICQRGTSLTIQCQVDSQVTMMFWYRQQPGQSLTLIATANQGSEATYESGFVIDKFPISRPNLTFSTLTVSNMSPEDSSIYLCSGTPGSMNTEAFFGQGTRLTVV.

The chain couples TRBV10-3 to TRBJ2-3, with 9 bases lining up with TRBD1. V shed 6 bases, J shed 3 bases, and the junction held 4 bases outside the gene matches. The CDR3 spans 14 residues. The V gene's germline CDR1 is ENHRY and CDR2 SYGVKD. The CDR3 here is CAIRGGTGTDTQYF. In DNA, the CDR3 is TGTGCCATCAGAGGGGGGACAGGGACAGATACGCAGTATTTT.

This chain uses TRBV7-2 with TRBJ2-3; 8 bases align to TRBD1. This CDR3 has 15 residues. Germline-derived CDR1 and CDR2 are SGHTA and FQGNSA. The V gene end was trimmed by 6 bases and the J gene end by 2 bases; junction bases not matched to a gene: 7. The CDR3 protein is CASRLTGAFTDTQYF. The CDR3 nucleotides read TGTGCCAGCAGGCTGACAGGGGCCTTCACAGATACGCAGTATTTT.

The V gene is TRBV7-3, the J gene TRBJ2-2; D might be TRBD1 (6 bases). Germline loops: CDR1 SGHTA, CDR2 FQGTGA. This CDR3 comprises 14 residues. V lost 3 bases and J lost 6, with 11 bases in between. CDR3 amino acids: CASSFTGLAGELFF. In DNA form, the CDR3 reads TGTGCCAGCAGCTTTACAGGGTTGGCCGGGGAGCTGTTTTTT.

The CDR3 spells CATGGGFNSPLHF. The CDR3 coding sequence is TGTGCCACCGGCGGGGGGTTTAATTCACCCCTCCACTTT. This chain uses TRBV5-4 with TRBJ1-6; a weak D match, TRBD1 (5 bases). The CDR3 extends over 13 amino acids. Trimming took off 9 bases at V and 6 bases at J, with 13 bases between the two ends. CDR1 SGHNT and CDR2 YYREEE come from the germline V gene (reference sequence).

V and J are TRBV4-2 and TRBJ1-4, with a weak D call TRBD1 (5 bases). V dropped 1 base and J dropped 4 bases, with 16 bases sitting between them. Germline V gene data show CDR1 as LGHNA and CDR2 as YNFKEQ. The CDR3 covers 17 residues. The CDR3 here is CASSQGAGDWGNEKLFF. The DNA of the CDR3 is TGTGCCAGCAGCCAAGGGGCCGGGGACTGGGGTAATGAAAAACTGTTTTTT.

CDR3 coding DNA: TGTGCCAGCAGCGTAGGTCTACAGCTAGAGACCCAGTACTTC. Translated: CASSVGLQLETQYF. The chain carries TRBV9 and TRBJ2-5; D is unclear. This CDR3 has 14 amino acids. CDR1 is SGDLS and CDR2 is YYNGEE in the germline V gene. V lost 0 bases and J 4 bases, leaving 10 bases between the germline ends.

The chain is built from TRBV7-2 and TRBJ2-7, with TRBD1 identical over 7 bases. Germline loops: CDR1 SGHTA, CDR2 FQGNSA. The J segment lost 3 bases and the V segment lost 4 bases, leaving 12 bases of the junction unmatched. The CDR3 is 16 residues long. CDR3 residues: CASSSLTGQTFYEQYF. The CDR3 region has the DNA TGTGCCAGCAGCTCCCTCACGGGACAGACATTCTACGAGCAGTACTTC.

This clonotype appeared once. This sequence joins TRBV2 and TRBJ1-6; TRBD1 matches at 7 bases. The CDR3 has 14 amino acids. The germline CDR1 and CDR2 sequences are SNHLY and FYNNEI. The ends lost 2 bases at V and 11 bases at J; junction bases unmatched: 6. The CDR3 nucleotides read TGTGCCAGCAGTGAAAGGACGCAGGGGGCACCCCTCCACTTT. Translated: CASSERTQGAPLHF.

V usage is TRBV7-2 and J usage is TRBJ1-1, with D hard to call. The CDR3 is 15 amino acids. V gave up 5 bases and J gave up 3 bases, with 16 bases separating them. Looked up from germline, CDR1 is SGHTA and CDR2 is FQGNSA. CDR3 bases: TGTGCCAGCAGCCCCTCGAGAAGGTTGGACACTGAAGCTTTCTTT. Residues: CASSPSRRLDTEAFF.

This chain connects TRBV28 to TRBJ1-5; unclear D gene. In germline, CDR1 is MDHEN, CDR2 SYDVKM. The CDR3 has 14 amino acids. Trimming left V 3 bases short and J 0 bases short, with 6 bases between. The CDR3 DNA reads TGTGCCAGCAGTTTGAGTGCTAGCAATCAGCCCCAGCATTTT. Residues: CASSLSASNQPQHF.

The chain couples TRBV20-1 to TRBJ2-2; the D gene is possibly TRBD2 (6 bases). The length of the CDR3 is 15 residues. Trimming cost V 1 base and J 1 base, with 10 bases left between them. The germline gives CDR1 DFQATT, CDR2 SNEGSKA (reference sequence). The CDR3: CSARGLAKNTGELFF. CDR3 nucleotide sequence: TGCAGTGCTAGAGGCCTAGCGAAGAACACCGGGGAGCTGTTTTTT.

The chain recombines TRBV7-8 with TRBJ2-7; 8 bases fit TRBD1. J lost 0 bases, V lost 5 bases, and 3 bases had no gene match. This CDR3 contains 14 residues. Germline assignment: CDR1 SGHVS and CDR2 FQNEAQ. CDR3 region: CASSKGQASYEQYF. CDR3 in DNA: TGTGCCAGCAGCAAGGGACAGGCCTCCTACGAGCAGTACTTC. The variable domain in full, completed from reference TRBV7-8 and TRBJ2-7, reads GAGVSQSPRYKVAKRGQDVALRCDPISGHVSLFWYQQALGQGPEFLTYFQNEAQLDKSGLPSDRFFAERPEGSVSTLKIQRTQQEDSAVYLCASSKGQASYEQYFGPGTRLTVT.

The V and J genes are TRBV27 and TRBJ2-5, with 9 bases matching TRBD2. CDR1 is MNHEY, CDR2 SMNVEV, per germline (reference sequence). The CDR3 has 17 residues. The V segment lost 4 bases and the J segment 4 bases; nucleotides outside the gene matches: 13. CDR3 loop: CASSSGGLALSSETQYF. The CDR3 nucleotides are TGTGCCAGCAGTTCGGGGGGACTAGCTTTGTCCTCAGAGACCCAGTACTTC.

V is TRBV10-3 and J is TRBJ2-1; 10 bases fit TRBD2. V lost 10 bases to trimming and J lost 2 bases; unmatched junction nucleotides: 8. CDR1 ENHRY and CDR2 SYGVKD come from the germline V gene. The CDR3 loop spans 15 amino acids. CDR3 sequence: CATRDSGGTYNEQFF. The CDR3 DNA follows: TGTGCCACCAGGGATAGCGGGGGGACCTACAATGAGCAGTTCTTC.

The rearrangement links TRBV7-9 to TRBJ1-2; D might be TRBD1 (5 bases). V dropped 5 bases and J dropped 2 bases, with 12 bases sitting between them. Germline V gene sequence: CDR1 SEHNR, CDR2 FQNEAQ (reference sequence). CDR3 length: 14 residues. The CDR3 region is CASSGVGGNYGYTF. CDR3 coding DNA: TGTGCCAGCAGCGGTGTTGGGGGAAACTATGGCTACACCTTC.

V usage is TRBV29-1 and J usage is TRBJ2-3, with no clear D. The CDR3 loop spans 14 amino acids. Trimming took 7 bases from V and 0 from J, leaving 14 bases between them. Looked up from germline, CDR1 is SQVTM and CDR2 is ANQGSEA. The CDR3 nucleotides read TGCAGCGGTGCGCTTGGCACTAGCACAGATACGCAGTATTTT. Protein: CSGALGTSTDTQYF.

The V and J genes are TRBV3-1 and TRBJ2-2; 8 nucleotides agree with TRBD2. The length of the CDR3 is 13 residues. Germline CDR1 LGHDT, CDR2 YNNKEL (reference sequence). V was pared by 10 bases and J by 4 bases, with 5 bases of the junction left unmatched. CDR3 DNA: TGTGCCACGGGGACTAGTCTCACCGGGGAGCTGTTTTTT. Its protein product is CATGTSLTGELFF.